This T cell receptor beta chain appears in the sequencing data of a study of high-grade serous ovarian cancer treatment subgroups. The study, taken as a whole, reports: Repertoire similarity ranged about 0.11 to 0.8 between tumors of one patient.

TCRdb's table, derived via immunoSEQ multiplex PCR, lists solely in-frame clones and lacks some. The sample comprises 4,900 or so clones, roughly 70% of which are singletons, and approximately 9.1% rests with the top ten. This clone occurred a few times. The antigen is undetermined. The trim removed 5 bases at V and 7 bases at J, leaving 5 bases unmatched. The length of the CDR3 is 13 residues. CDR1 and CDR2 from the germline V gene are LNHDA and SQIVND (reference sequence). Tumor samples were obtained before definitive surgery or chemotherapy. Material for sequencing was tumor tissue. The clonotype comes from a human donor with high-grade serous ovarian cancer. The chain is built from TRBV19 and TRBJ1-1, with 9 positions matching TRBD1. CDR3 coding DNA: TGTGCCAGTAGTCCCGGGACAGGGTTTGAAGCTTTCTTT. Protein product: CASSPGTGFEAFF.